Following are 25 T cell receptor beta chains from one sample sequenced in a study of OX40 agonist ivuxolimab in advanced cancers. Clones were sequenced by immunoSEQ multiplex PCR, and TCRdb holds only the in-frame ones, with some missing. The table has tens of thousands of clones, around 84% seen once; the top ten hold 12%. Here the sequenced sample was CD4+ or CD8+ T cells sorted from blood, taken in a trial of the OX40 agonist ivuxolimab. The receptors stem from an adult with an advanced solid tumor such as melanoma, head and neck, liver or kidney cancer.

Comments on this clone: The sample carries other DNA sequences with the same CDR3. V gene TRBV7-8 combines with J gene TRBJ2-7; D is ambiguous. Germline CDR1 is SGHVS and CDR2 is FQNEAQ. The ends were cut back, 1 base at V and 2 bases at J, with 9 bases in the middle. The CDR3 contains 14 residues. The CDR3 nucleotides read TGTGCCAGCAGCTTAGACAGAGCTGCCTACGAGCAGTACTTC. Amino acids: CASSLDRAAYEQYF. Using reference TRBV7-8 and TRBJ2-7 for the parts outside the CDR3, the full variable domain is GAGVSQSPRYKVAKRGQDVALRCDPISGHVSLFWYQQALGQGPEFLTYFQNEAQLDKSGLPSDRFFAERPEGSVSTLKIQRTQQEDSAVYLCASSLDRAAYEQYFGPGTRLTVT.

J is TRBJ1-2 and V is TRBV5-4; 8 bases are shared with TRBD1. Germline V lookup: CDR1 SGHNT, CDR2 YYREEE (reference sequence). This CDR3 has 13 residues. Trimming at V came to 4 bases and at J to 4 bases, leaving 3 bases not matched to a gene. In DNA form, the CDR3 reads TGTGCCAGCAGCAACGGACAGGGCTATGGCTACACCTTC. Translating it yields CASSNGQGYGYTF.

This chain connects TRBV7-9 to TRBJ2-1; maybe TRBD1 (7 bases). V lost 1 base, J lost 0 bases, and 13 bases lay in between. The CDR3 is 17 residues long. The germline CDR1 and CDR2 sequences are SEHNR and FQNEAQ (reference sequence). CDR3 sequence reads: CASSLGQGGSSYNEQFF. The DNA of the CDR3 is TGTGCCAGCAGCTTAGGTCAGGGGGGAAGCTCCTACAATGAGCAGTTCTTC.

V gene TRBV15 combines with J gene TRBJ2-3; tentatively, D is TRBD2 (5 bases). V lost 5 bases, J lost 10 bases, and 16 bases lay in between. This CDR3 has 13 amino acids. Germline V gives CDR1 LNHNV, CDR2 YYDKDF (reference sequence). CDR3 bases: TGTGCCACCAGCGGCCGGAGGTCCCCGGCGCAGTATTTT. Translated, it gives CATSGRRSPAQYF.

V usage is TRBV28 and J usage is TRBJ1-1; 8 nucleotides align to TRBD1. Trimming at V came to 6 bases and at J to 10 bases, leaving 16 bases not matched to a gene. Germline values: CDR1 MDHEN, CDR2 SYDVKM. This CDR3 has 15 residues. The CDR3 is CASRSARGLDSPAFF. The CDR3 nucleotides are TGTGCCAGCAGGAGCGCCAGGGGGCTCGATAGTCCAGCTTTCTTT. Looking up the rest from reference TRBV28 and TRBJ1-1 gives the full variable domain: DVKVTQSSRYLVKRTGEKVFLECVQDMDHENMFWYRQDPGLGLRLIYFSYDVKMKEKGDIPEGYSVSREKKERFSLILESASTNQTSMYLCASRSARGLDSPAFFGQGTRLTVV.

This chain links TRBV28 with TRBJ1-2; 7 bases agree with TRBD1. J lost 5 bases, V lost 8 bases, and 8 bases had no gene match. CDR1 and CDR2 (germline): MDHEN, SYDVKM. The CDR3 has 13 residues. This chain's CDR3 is CASSRDSFYGYTF. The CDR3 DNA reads TGTGCCAGCTCTAGGGACAGCTTTTATGGCTACACCTTC.

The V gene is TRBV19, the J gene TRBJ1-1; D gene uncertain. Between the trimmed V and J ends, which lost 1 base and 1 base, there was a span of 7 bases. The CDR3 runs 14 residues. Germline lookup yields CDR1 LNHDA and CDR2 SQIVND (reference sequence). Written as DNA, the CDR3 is TGTGCCAGTAGTATAGGGGTCGCGAACACTGAAGCTTTCTTT. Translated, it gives CASSIGVANTEAFF.

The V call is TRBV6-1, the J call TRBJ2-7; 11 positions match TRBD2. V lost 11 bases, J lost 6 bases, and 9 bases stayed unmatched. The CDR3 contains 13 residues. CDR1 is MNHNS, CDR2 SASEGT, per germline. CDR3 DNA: TGTGCCTGGGGCCCGGGACTAGCGGCCGAGCAGTACTTC. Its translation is CAWGPGLAAEQYF.

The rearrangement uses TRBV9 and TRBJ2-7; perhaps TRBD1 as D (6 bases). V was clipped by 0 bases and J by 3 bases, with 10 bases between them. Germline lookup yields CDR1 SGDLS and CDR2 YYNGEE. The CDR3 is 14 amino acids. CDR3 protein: CASSVEQGSYEQYF. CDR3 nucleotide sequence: TGTGCCAGCAGCGTAGAACAGGGAAGCTACGAGCAGTACTTC.

The chain's CDR3 is CASRQPGQGAVRTDTQYF. In DNA form, the CDR3 reads TGTGCCAGCAGGCAGCCGGGACAGGGGGCGGTACGCACAGATACGCAGTATTTT. The J gene is TRBJ2-3, the V gene TRBV28; 12 positions match TRBD1. The CDR3 has 18 residues. Germline CDR1 reads MDHEN; CDR2 reads SYDVKM. J was trimmed by 1 base and V by 6 bases; bases with no gene match: 11.

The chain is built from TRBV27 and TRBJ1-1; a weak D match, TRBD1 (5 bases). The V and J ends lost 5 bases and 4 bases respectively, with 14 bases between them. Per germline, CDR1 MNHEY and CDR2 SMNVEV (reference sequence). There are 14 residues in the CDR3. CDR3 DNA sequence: TGTGCCAGCAGTCCCCACAGCGGGGCCACTGAAGCTTTCTTT. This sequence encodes CASSPHSGATEAFF.

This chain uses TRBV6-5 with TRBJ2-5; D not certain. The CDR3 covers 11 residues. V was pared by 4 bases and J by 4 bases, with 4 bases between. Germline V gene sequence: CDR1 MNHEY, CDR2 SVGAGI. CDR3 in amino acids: CASSSIETQYF. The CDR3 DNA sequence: TGTGCCAGCAGTTCCATAGAGACCCAGTACTTC.

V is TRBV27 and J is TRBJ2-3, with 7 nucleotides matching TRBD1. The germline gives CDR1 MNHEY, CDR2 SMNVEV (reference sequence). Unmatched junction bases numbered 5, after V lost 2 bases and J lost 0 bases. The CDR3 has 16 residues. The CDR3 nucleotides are TGTGCCAGCAGTTTAGGTTCAGGGGGTAGCACAGATACGCAGTATTTT. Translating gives CASSLGSGGSTDTQYF.

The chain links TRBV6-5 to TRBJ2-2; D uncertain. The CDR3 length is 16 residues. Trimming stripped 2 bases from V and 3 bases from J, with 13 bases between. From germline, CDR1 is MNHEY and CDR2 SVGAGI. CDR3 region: CASSYGFIQDTGELFF. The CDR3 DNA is TGTGCCAGCAGTTACGGATTCATTCAGGACACCGGGGAGCTGTTTTTT.

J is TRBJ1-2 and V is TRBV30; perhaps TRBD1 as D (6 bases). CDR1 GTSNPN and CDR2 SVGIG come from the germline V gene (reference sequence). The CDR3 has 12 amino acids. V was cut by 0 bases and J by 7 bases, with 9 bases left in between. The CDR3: CAWSVGGLGYTF. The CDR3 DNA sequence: TGTGCCTGGAGTGTCGGGGGGCTTGGCTACACCTTC.

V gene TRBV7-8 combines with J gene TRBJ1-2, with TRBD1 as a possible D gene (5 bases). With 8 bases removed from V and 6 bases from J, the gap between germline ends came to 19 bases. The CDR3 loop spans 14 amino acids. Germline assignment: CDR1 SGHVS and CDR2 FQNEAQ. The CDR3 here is CASGSGSVSDGYTF. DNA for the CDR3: TGTGCCAGCGGCTCAGGGTCGGTTTCGGATGGCTACACCTTC.

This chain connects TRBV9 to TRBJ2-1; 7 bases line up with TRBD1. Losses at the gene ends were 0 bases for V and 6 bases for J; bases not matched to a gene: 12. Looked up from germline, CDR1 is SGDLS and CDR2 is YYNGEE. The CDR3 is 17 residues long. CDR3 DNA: TGTGCCAGCAGCGTAGGGACAGGCAGTGAAGAGACCAATGAGCAGTTCTTC. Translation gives CASSVGTGSEETNEQFF. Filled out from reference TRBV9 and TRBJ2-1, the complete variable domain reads DSGVTQTPKHLITATGQRVTLRCSPRSGDLSVYWYQQSLDQGLQFLIQYYNGEERAKGNILERFSAQQFPDLHSELNLSSLELGDSALYFCASSVGTGSEETNEQFFGPGTRLTVL.

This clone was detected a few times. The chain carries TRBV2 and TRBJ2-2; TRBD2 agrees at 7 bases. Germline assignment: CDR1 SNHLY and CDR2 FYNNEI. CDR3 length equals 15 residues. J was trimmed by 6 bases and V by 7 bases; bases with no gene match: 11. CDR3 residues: CASNSGGGNAGELFF. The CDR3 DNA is TGTGCCAGCAATTCGGGGGGAGGTAACGCCGGGGAGCTGTTTTTT.

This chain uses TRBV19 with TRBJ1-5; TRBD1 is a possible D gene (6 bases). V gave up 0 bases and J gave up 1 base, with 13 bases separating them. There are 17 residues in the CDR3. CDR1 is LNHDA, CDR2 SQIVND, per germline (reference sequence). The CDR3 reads CASSIDHYTGSNQPQHF. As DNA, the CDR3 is TGTGCCAGTAGTATAGACCACTACACAGGGAGCAATCAGCCCCAGCATTTT.

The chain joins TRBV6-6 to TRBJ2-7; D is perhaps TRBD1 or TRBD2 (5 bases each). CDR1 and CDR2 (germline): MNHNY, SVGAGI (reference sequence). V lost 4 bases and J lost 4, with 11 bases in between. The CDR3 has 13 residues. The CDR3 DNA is TGTGCCAGCAGTTCCCGGGACGGGTACGAGCAGTACTTC. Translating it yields CASSSRDGYEQYF.

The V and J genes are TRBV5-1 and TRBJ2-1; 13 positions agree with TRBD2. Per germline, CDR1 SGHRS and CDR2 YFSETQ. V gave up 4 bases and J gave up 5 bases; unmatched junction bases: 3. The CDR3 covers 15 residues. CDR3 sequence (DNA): TGCGCCAGCAGCCCGGGACTAGCGGGGAACAATGAGCAGTTCTTC. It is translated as CASSPGLAGNNEQFF.

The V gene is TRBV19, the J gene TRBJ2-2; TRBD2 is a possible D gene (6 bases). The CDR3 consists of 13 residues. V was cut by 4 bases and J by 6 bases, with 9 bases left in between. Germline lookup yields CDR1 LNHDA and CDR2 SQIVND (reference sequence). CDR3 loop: CASSTGSPGELFF. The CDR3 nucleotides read TGTGCCAGTAGTACCGGGAGCCCCGGGGAGCTGTTTTTT.

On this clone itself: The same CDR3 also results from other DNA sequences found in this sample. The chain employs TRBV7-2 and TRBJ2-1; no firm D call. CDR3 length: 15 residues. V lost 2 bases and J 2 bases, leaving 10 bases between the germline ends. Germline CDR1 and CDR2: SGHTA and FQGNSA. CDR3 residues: CASSLTSGPYNEQFF. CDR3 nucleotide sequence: TGTGCCAGCAGCTTAACCTCGGGCCCCTACAATGAGCAGTTCTTC.

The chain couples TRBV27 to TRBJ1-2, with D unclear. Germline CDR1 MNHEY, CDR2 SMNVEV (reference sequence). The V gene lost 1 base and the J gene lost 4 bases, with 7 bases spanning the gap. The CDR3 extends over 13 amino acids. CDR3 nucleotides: TGTGCCAGCAGTTTATATGGATCCTATGGCTACACCTTC. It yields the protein CASSLYGSYGYTF.

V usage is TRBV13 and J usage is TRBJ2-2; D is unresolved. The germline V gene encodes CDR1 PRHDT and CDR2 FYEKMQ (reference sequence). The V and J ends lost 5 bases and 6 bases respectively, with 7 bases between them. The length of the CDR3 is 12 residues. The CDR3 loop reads CASSPPAGELFF. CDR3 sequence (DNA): TGTGCCAGCAGCCCTCCCGCCGGGGAGCTGTTTTTT.